Below are 2 T cell receptor beta chains sequenced from a single sample in a study of blood T cell repertoires in COVID-19. Generated by immunoSEQ multiplex PCR, the TCRdb table keeps only in-frame clones and is missing some. The sample carries about 140,000 clones, 88% recorded once. What was sequenced was peripheral blood. The receptor source for this set is a man between 65 and 80 years old with acute or convalescent COVID-19.

The gene calls are TRBV3-1 (or the pseudogene TRBV3-2) and TRBJ2-1, with 12 bases fitting TRBD2. Germline values: CDR1 LGHDT, CDR2 YNNKEL (reference sequence). The V and J ends lost 0 bases and 8 bases, in that order; junction bases with no gene match: 8. CDR3 length equals 17 residues. CDR3 nucleotide sequence: TGTGCCAGCAGCCAAGATATCGCGGCTAGCGGGAGGGATGAGCAGTTCTTC. Protein: CASSQDIAASGRDEQFF.

The J gene is TRBJ1-2, the V gene TRBV7-2; unclear D gene. This CDR3 comprises 13 residues. Germline V CDR1 and CDR2: SGHTA, FQGNSA. The V end lost 1 base, the J end lost 4 bases, and 7 bases lay between the germline ends. In DNA form, the CDR3 reads TGTGCCAGCAGCTTAGGAGTTAGCTATGGCTACACCTTC. Residues: CASSLGVSYGYTF.